A selection of T cell receptor beta chains follows, all from one sample in a study of CD8 T cells in Susac syndrome. Each CDR3 protein is one row after TCRdb ran MiXCR on the immunoSEQ multiplex PCR reads. Here the sample spans 150,000 to 200,000 distinct CDR3 sequences, about 90% being singletons. Sequenced sample: CD4+ T cells from PBMCs. All receptors derive from a human donor in good health. Both conserved end residues are part of each CDR3. The order of the fields is V gene, J gene, D gene, CDR3 protein, CDR3 DNA. A D gene is named only where the DNA matches it firmly.

V gene: TRBV18
J gene: TRBJ2-6
D gene: -
CDR3 protein: CASSLPEGPRPGANVLTF
CDR3 DNA: TGTGCCAGCTCACTCCCGGAGGGTCCAAGACCTGGGGCCAACGTCCTGACTTTC

V gene: TRBV7-9
J gene: TRBJ2-5
D gene: -
CDR3 protein: CASSPPYSGETQYF
CDR3 DNA: TGTGCCAGCAGCCCACCGTACAGCGGGGAGACCCAGTACTTC

V gene: TRBV29-1
J gene: TRBJ2-3
D gene: TRBD2
CDR3 protein: CSVAGTSGSTDTQYF
CDR3 DNA: TGCAGCGTAGCCGGGACTAGCGGGAGCACAGATACGCAGTATTTT

V gene: TRBV5-1
J gene: TRBJ2-3
D gene: -
CDR3 protein: CASGSASTDTQYF
CDR3 DNA: TGCGCCAGCGGGTCGGCTAGCACAGATACGCAGTATTTT

V gene: TRBV2
J gene: TRBJ2-7
D gene: -
CDR3 protein: CASSVAESYEQYF
CDR3 DNA: TGTGCCAGCAGTGTGGCCGAATCCTACGAGCAGTACTTC

V gene: TRBV15
J gene: TRBJ2-7
D gene: TRBD1
CDR3 protein: CATSTGGTGGYEQYF
CDR3 DNA: TGTGCCACCAGCACTGGGGGGACAGGGGGCTACGAGCAGTACTTC

V gene: TRBV28
J gene: TRBJ2-7
D gene: -
CDR3 protein: CASSLASSVFYEQYF
CDR3 DNA: TGTGCCAGCAGTTTAGCCTCTTCAGTATTCTACGAGCAGTACTTC

V gene: TRBV7-2
J gene: TRBJ2-3
D gene: TRBD2
CDR3 protein: CASSSKRGQADTQYF
CDR3 DNA: TGTGCCAGCAGTTCTAAGCGGGGGCAGGCAGATACGCAGTATTTT

V gene: TRBV6-6
J gene: TRBJ2-7
D gene: TRBD1
CDR3 protein: CASRHNGQGTYEQYF
CDR3 DNA: TGTGCCAGCAGGCACAACGGACAGGGGACCTACGAGCAGTACTTC

V gene: TRBV7-2
J gene: TRBJ2-3
D gene: -
CDR3 protein: CASSIGAGPDTQYF
CDR3 DNA: TGTGCCAGCTCAATAGGTGCGGGACCAGATACGCAGTATTTT

V gene: TRBV6-1
J gene: TRBJ2-7
D gene: TRBD1
CDR3 protein: CASRTAGTGGFHEQYF
CDR3 DNA: TGTGCCAGCAGGACTGCCGGGACAGGGGGCTTCCACGAGCAGTACTTC

V gene: TRBV20-1
J gene: TRBJ1-4
D gene: -
CDR3 protein: CSARGGPNEKLFF
CDR3 DNA: TGCAGTGCTAGGGGGGGTCCTAATGAAAAACTGTTTTTT